This TCR beta chain is from a study of PD-L1 blockade in urothelial cancer. The wider study: Median T cell yield per blood sample was 141,255 cells.

Assay used: immunoSEQ multiplex PCR; TCRdb lists only in-frame clones, some missing. The profile shows roughly 50,000 clones, 87% of them singletons. Note on this clone: Its specificity is not known.

Each patient presented with locally advanced or metastatic urothelial carcinoma. Points from the study as a whole: Pretreatment clonality of the blood TCR repertoire below the median was predictive of superior survival.

Trimming removed 4 bases from V and 1 base from J, with 8 bases in between. The CDR3 runs to 13 residues. The germline gives CDR1 SGHDT, CDR2 YYEEEE. This chain joins TRBV5-6 and TRBJ2-5; TRBD1 is a possible D gene (5 bases). This specimen consisted of PBMCs, obtained around atezolizumab (anti-PD-L1) treatment. The sequence derives from a man between 60 and 70 years old with urothelial cancer. CDR3 protein: CASSRTIQETQYF. CDR3 nucleotide sequence: TGTGCCAGCAGCCGGACAATCCAAGAGACCCAGTACTTC.